The 21 T cell receptor beta chains presented below share a single source sample, sequenced in a study of T cells in Graves' hyperthyroidism and ophthalmopathy. Amplified TCR beta CDR3 regions came from RNA transcripts. First-round RT-PCR targeting the TCR CDR3 was performed with the HTBI primer set. Via MiXCR, TCRdb re-called the multiplex PCR reads, giving one row per CDR3 protein. Here the sample spans 550,000 to 700,000 distinct CDR3 sequences, roughly 14% being singletons. Material: blood. The source of these receptors is a woman aged 35 to 49 with Graves' ophthalmopathy.

In its sample, this clonotype was seen many times. DNA of the CDR3: TGCGCCAGCAGCCGGGGAAAGGAAGTAGGCTATGGCTACACCTTC. Translation gives CASSRGKEVGYGYTF. V is TRBV4-1 and J is TRBJ1-2; D remains unclear. The germline gives CDR1 MGHRA, CDR2 YSYEKL. The V end lost 4 bases, the J end lost 4 bases, and 16 bases lay between the germline ends. The CDR3 extends over 15 amino acids.

In its sample, this clonotype was seen once. The genes are TRBV13 and TRBJ2-1; D not certain. Germline CDR1 and CDR2: PRHDT and FYEKMQ (reference sequence). This CDR3 region has 14 residues. V lost 1 base, J lost 7 bases, and 11 bases lay in between. The CDR3 loop reads CASSLAAISNEQFF. CDR3 bases: TGTGCCAGCAGCTTAGCGGCAATATCGAATGAGCAGTTCTTC.

This clonotype was seen only a few times. V usage is TRBV12-5 and J usage is TRBJ2-1; perhaps TRBD2 as D (5 bases). V shed 7 bases and J shed 8 bases, with 18 bases lying between them. Germline CDR1 LGHNT, CDR2 FRNRAP. The CDR3 is 14 amino acids. The CDR3, as DNA: TGTGCTAGTGCCCCCCGGGCTAGCTTGGATGAGCAGTTCTTC. Its translation is CASAPRASLDEQFF.

The count of this clonotype is one. The chain recombines TRBV29-1 with TRBJ2-2; no definite D call. V was cut by 5 bases and J by 3 bases, with 10 bases left in between. The CDR3 loop spans 13 amino acids. Germline-derived CDR1 and CDR2 are SQVTM and ANQGSEA. For the CDR3, the DNA is TGCAGCGTTCCCCATCAGGACACCGGGGAGCTGTTTTTT. Translation: CSVPHQDTGELFF.

J is TRBJ2-7 and V is TRBV6-5; 11 nucleotides agree with TRBD2. The CDR3 is made up of 15 amino acids. Germline assignment: CDR1 MNHEY and CDR2 SVGAGI. Losses at the gene ends were 2 bases for V and 6 bases for J; bases not matched to a gene: 6. Written as DNA, the CDR3 is TGTGCCAGCAGTTACCCTATAGCGGGAGGGCCCGAGCAGTACTTC. Translated: CASSYPIAGGPEQYF.

As regards this clonotype: This could be a read error, since a much larger clone is one nucleotide away. No conserved phenylalanine or tryptophan is present at the end of the CDR3, so a read error is the likely explanation. The CDR3 loop is CSARGMGLLEQYS. The CDR3 region has the DNA TGCAGTGCTAGGGGGATGGGACTTCTCGAGCAGTACTCC. This chain connects TRBV20-1 to TRBJ2-7; perhaps TRBD2 as D (6 bases). CDR1 is DFQATT and CDR2 is SNEGSKA in the germline V gene (reference sequence). This CDR3 is built from 13 residues. Trimming shortened V by 3 bases and J by 6 bases, and 15 bases separated the two germline ends.

This clonotype was counted many times. The chain recombines TRBV28 with TRBJ1-2; TRBD1 matches 8 bases. The CDR3 sequence is 15 residues long. J lost 3 bases, V lost 4 bases, and 7 bases had no gene match. Per germline, CDR1 MDHEN and CDR2 SYDVKM. CDR3: CASSSQGAVDYGYTF. The CDR3 DNA reads TGTGCCAGCAGTTCGCAGGGGGCGGTGGACTATGGCTACACCTTC.

This clonotype was observed many times. The V gene is TRBV28, the J gene TRBJ1-2, with D tentatively TRBD1 (6 bases). Germline V CDR1 and CDR2: MDHEN, SYDVKM. V lost 5 bases, J lost 7 bases, and 11 bases lay in between. The CDR3 extends over 12 amino acids. CDR3 sequence: CASSPTGFGYTF. In DNA form, the CDR3 reads TGTGCCAGCAGTCCCACAGGGTTTGGCTACACCTTC.

The sample holds many counts of this clonotype. The rearrangement links TRBV12-3 or TRBV12-4 to TRBJ2-2; D might be TRBD2 (6 bases). The CDR3 has 17 residues. V lost 6 bases, J lost 3 bases, and 20 bases lay in between. CDR3 loop: CASRPPPFGGDTGELFF. In DNA, the CDR3 is TGTGCCAGCAGACCCCCACCGTTCGGGGGAGACACCGGGGAGCTGTTTTTT.

This clonotype came up many times. A junction boundary mismatches the germline segment, possibly from a read error. The genes are TRBV2 and TRBJ1-2; 7 bases agree with TRBD1. This CDR3 has 11 residues. The germline CDR1 and CDR2 sequences are SNHLY and FYNNEI. The CDR3 bases are TGTGCCAGCAATAAGGGGACAGTAATCGCCTTC. It encodes CASNKGTVIAF.

The sample holds many counts of this clonotype. V usage is TRBV6-1 and J usage is TRBJ1-1; 10 bases are shared with TRBD1. Looked up from germline, CDR1 is MNHNS and CDR2 is SASEGT. This CDR3 spans 12 amino acids. V dropped 6 bases and J dropped 7; count of bases not matched to a gene: 2. CDR3 DNA sequence: TGTGCCAGCAGAGGGACAGGGGATGAAGCTTTCTTT. This encodes CASRGTGDEAFF.

The chain recombines TRBV7-3 with TRBJ1-3; TRBD1 matches 8 bases. CDR1 is SGHTA and CDR2 is FQGTGA in the germline V gene. This CDR3 has 16 amino acids. Losses at the gene ends were 5 bases for V and 4 bases for J; bases not matched to a gene: 10. CDR3 coding DNA: TGTGCCAGCAGCCCACAAGGACAGGGTCCCGGAAACACCATATATTTT. Its translation: CASSPQGQGPGNTIYF.

Many counts were recorded for this clonotype. The CDR3: CASSILGGWTEAFF. CDR3 sequence (DNA): TGTGCCAGTAGTATTCTAGGGGGATGGACTGAAGCTTTCTTT. This chain uses TRBV19 with TRBJ1-1; D might be TRBD1 (6 bases). Deletions cut 3 bases from V and 5 bases from J, with 13 bases between. CDR1 and CDR2 (germline): LNHDA, SQIVND (reference sequence). The CDR3 extends over 14 amino acids. The full variable domain, with the rest looked up from reference TRBV19 and TRBJ1-1, is DGGITQSPKYLFRKEGQNVTLSCEQNLNHDAMYWYRQDPGQGLRLIYYSQIVNDFQKGDIAEGYSVSREKKESFPLTVTSAQKNPTAFYLCASSILGGWTEAFFGQGTRLTVV.

This clonotype was detected ten times or more. The chain employs TRBV27 and TRBJ1-1, with unresolved D. Per the germline V gene, CDR1 is MNHEY and CDR2 is SMNVEV (reference sequence). With 8 bases removed from V and 0 bases from J, the gap between germline ends came to 7 bases. The length of the CDR3 is 12 residues. CDR3 residues: CASQSMNTEAFF. In DNA, the CDR3 is TGTGCCAGCCAATCGATGAACACTGAAGCTTTCTTT.

The chain links TRBV30 to TRBJ1-1, with D possibly matching TRBD1 (5 bases). The CDR3 sequence is 12 residues long. V lost 3 bases, J lost 5 bases, and 10 bases lay in between. Germline-derived CDR1 and CDR2 are GTSNPN and SVGIG (reference sequence). The CDR3 region has the DNA TGTGCCTGGAGCCGGGGGAAAACTGAAGCTTTCTTT. It encodes CAWSRGKTEAFF.

This clonotype was counted ten times or more. The V call is TRBV2, the J call TRBJ2-2, with D unresolved. Trimming shortened V by 7 bases and J by 4 bases, and 13 bases separated the two germline ends. Germline lookup yields CDR1 SNHLY and CDR2 FYNNEI. This CDR3 is 14 amino acids long. This chain's CDR3 is CASKVGLSTGELFF. CDR3 bases: TGTGCCAGCAAGGTTGGGCTAAGCACCGGGGAGCTGTTTTTT.

The chain is built from TRBV5-6 and TRBJ1-6; no reliable D call. V was clipped by 0 bases and J by 13 bases, with 11 bases between them. This CDR3 contains 13 residues. The V gene's germline CDR1 is SGHDT and CDR2 YYEEEE. The CDR3: CASSLGTAGPLHF. CDR3 bases: TGTGCCAGCAGCTTGGGGACGGCGGGTCCCCTCCACTTT.

This clonotype came up many times. The chain has TRBV7-2 and TRBJ2-7, with unresolved D. Trimming left V 1 base short and J 3 bases short, with 13 bases between. Per the germline V gene, CDR1 is SGHTA and CDR2 is FQGNSA. The CDR3 length is 15 residues. CDR3 loop: CASSLEGSIYYEQYF. CDR3 DNA: TGTGCCAGCAGCTTAGAGGGCAGCATTTACTACGAGCAGTACTTC.

This clonotype turned up a few times. The rearrangement joins TRBV3-1 to TRBJ2-7; TRBD1 aligns across 7 bases. Trimming took 2 bases from V and 5 from J; bases not matched to a gene: 12. The CDR3 is made up of 16 amino acids. Germline-derived CDR1 and CDR2 are LGHDT and YNNKEL (reference sequence). The CDR3 loop reads CASSQFGTTGPDEQYF. The CDR3 DNA follows: TGTGCCAGCAGCCAATTTGGGACGACAGGGCCCGACGAGCAGTACTTC.

In its sample, this clonotype was seen many times. The chain carries TRBV20-1 and TRBJ1-2; no reliable D call. V was clipped by 0 bases and J by 2 bases, with 7 bases between them. Germline V gene lookup returns CDR1 DFQATT and CDR2 SNEGSKA (reference sequence). The CDR3 is 13 amino acids. CDR3 amino acids: CSARDAGNYGYTF. CDR3 DNA: TGCAGTGCTAGAGATGCGGGGAACTATGGCTACACCTTC.

The sample holds many counts of this clonotype. The V gene is TRBV28, the J gene TRBJ2-7; D is uncertain. CDR3 length: 13 residues. Trimming left V 2 bases short and J 4 bases short, with 9 bases between. Germline-derived CDR1 and CDR2 are MDHEN and SYDVKM. In DNA form, the CDR3 reads TGTGCCAGCAGTTTAGACCCTCCGTACGAGCAGTACTTC. Amino acid sequence: CASSLDPPYEQYF.